The clone carrying this T cell receptor beta chain has a handful of counts. Enrolled during active infection, Seattle patients were then followed longitudinally. The data are from a study of blood T cell repertoires in COVID-19. Turning to the study itself: The study drew acute and convalescent COVID-19 samples from the United States, Italy and Spain. T cells, B-cell-depleted T cells, or PBMCs supplied cDNA or gDNA.

CDR1 and CDR2 (germline): GTSNPN, SVGIG (reference sequence). Deletions cut 0 bases from V and 5 bases from J, with 13 bases between. The CDR3 spans 14 residues. Under the authors' procedure: Amplification of reference gene primers was used by the study to estimate nucleated cell counts. Here immunoSEQ multiplex PCR was the method, and the copy in TCRdb shows in-frame clones only, minus some. Clone size and the V and J calls come from that table; the DNA yielded D and trimming. Of approximately 150,000 clones in the sample, approximately 85% were seen once. The sequence was collected from an elderly woman with COVID-19, enrolled during active disease. Sample: peripheral blood. The V call is TRBV30, the J call TRBJ1-1; D perhaps matches TRBD1 (5 bases). CDR3 nucleotides: TGTGCCTGGAGTGTAGACAGTGCGGTGACTGAAGCTTTCTTT. It translates to CAWSVDSAVTEAFF.